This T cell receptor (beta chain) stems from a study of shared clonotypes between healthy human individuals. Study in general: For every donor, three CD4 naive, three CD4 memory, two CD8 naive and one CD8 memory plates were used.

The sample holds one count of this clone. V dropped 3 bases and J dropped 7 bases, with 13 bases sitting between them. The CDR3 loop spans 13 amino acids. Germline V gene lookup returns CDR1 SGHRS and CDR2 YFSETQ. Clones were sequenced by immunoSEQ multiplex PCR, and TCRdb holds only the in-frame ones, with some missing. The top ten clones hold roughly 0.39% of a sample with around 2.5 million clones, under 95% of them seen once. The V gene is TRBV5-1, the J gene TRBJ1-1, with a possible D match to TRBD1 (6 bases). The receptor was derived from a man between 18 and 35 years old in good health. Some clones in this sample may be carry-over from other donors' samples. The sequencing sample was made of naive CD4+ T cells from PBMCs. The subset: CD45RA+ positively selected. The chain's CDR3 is CASSSGQRGEAFF. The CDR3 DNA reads TGCGCCAGCAGCTCGGGACAACGTGGTGAAGCTTTCTTT.